What follows are 25 T cell receptor beta chains derived from one specimen sequenced in a study of blood T cell repertoires in COVID-19. Produced via immunoSEQ multiplex PCR; TCRdb's table is partial and in-frame only. The data contain 270,000 or so clones, more than 70% of them singletons. The sequencing input was peripheral blood. The receptors shown here come from a woman aged 18-35 years with acute or convalescent COVID-19.

This clone was seen just once. The genes are TRBV5-1 and TRBJ2-2; unclear D gene. Germline CDR1 reads SGHRS; CDR2 reads YFSETQ. The CDR3 loop spans 13 amino acids. Trimming shortened V by 6 bases and J by 7 bases, and 13 bases separated the two germline ends. The CDR3 loop is CASTTWAGGELFF. CDR3 in DNA: TGCGCCAGCACCACTTGGGCCGGCGGGGAGCTGTTTTTT.

The rearrangement links TRBV9 to TRBJ1-1; TRBD1 matches 9 bases. The V gene end was trimmed by 6 bases and the J gene end by 1 base; junction bases not matched to a gene: 7. The CDR3 runs to 15 residues. Germline assignment: CDR1 SGDLS and CDR2 YYNGEE. The CDR3 DNA is TGTGCCAGCACGCGGGTGGACAGGGGGAACACTGAAGCTTTCTTT. This gives the protein CASTRVDRGNTEAFF. The whole variable domain, remainder taken from reference TRBV9 and TRBJ1-1, is DSGVTQTPKHLITATGQRVTLRCSPRSGDLSVYWYQQSLDQGLQFLIQYYNGEERAKGNILERFSAQQFPDLHSELNLSSLELGDSALYFCASTRVDRGNTEAFFGQGTRLTVV.

The chain carries TRBV6-4 and TRBJ2-1; 9 bases are a match to TRBD2. Germline V gene data show CDR1 as MRHNA and CDR2 as SNTAGT. The V and J ends lost 2 bases and 6 bases, in that order; junction bases with no gene match: 2. The CDR3 totals 14 residues. CDR3 residues: CASSDGTSINEQFF. In nucleotides, the CDR3 is TGTGCCAGCAGTGACGGGACTAGCATCAATGAGCAGTTCTTC.

The chain couples TRBV6-5 to TRBJ1-6, with 8 bases identical to TRBD1. J was trimmed by 8 bases and V by 7 bases; bases with no gene match: 4. The CDR3 loop spans 13 amino acids. CDR1 MNHEY and CDR2 SVGAGI come from the germline V gene. The chain's CDR3 is CASNSGGHSPLHF. In DNA, the CDR3 is TGTGCCAGCAATTCAGGGGGCCATTCACCCCTCCACTTT.

DNA of the CDR3: TGCAGCGTTGAAACCATGGGGCTAATGAACACTGAAGCTTTCTTT. Protein sequence: CSVETMGLMNTEAFF. The chain recombines TRBV29-1 with TRBJ1-1; D perhaps matches TRBD1 (5 bases). Germline V lookup: CDR1 SQVTM, CDR2 ANQGSEA. This CDR3 comprises 15 residues. The V end was cut by 2 bases, the J end by 0 bases, with 13 bases between.

A note on this clone: Because the CDR3's place on the DNA is in doubt, the DNA is left out and the CDR3 is given as listed by TCRdb. This chain uses TRBV28 with TRBJ2-5; the D call in the table, TRBD2, was not verified against the DNA. From germline, CDR1 is MDHEN and CDR2 SYDVKM. 12 amino acids form the CDR3, both terminal residues included. CDR3 in amino acids: CASSSSGQTQYF.

This rearrangement joins TRBV27 to TRBJ1-2; the D is unclear. The CDR3 is made up of 15 amino acids. Between the trimmed V and J ends, which lost 1 base and 3 bases, there was a span of 12 bases. Germline-derived CDR1 and CDR2 are MNHEY and SMNVEV (reference sequence). CDR3 residues: CASSLLGWQDYGYTF. CDR3 DNA: TGTGCCAGCAGTTTATTGGGTTGGCAGGACTATGGCTACACCTTC.

V and J are TRBV11-2 and TRBJ1-2; no reliable D call. This CDR3 has 15 residues. V gave up 1 base and J gave up 6 bases, with 15 bases separating them. CDR1 is SGHAT and CDR2 is FQNNGV in the germline V gene. The CDR3 here is CASSLAILRENGYTF. The CDR3 region has the DNA TGTGCCAGCAGCTTAGCCATTCTCCGGGAAAATGGCTACACCTTC.

CDR3 nucleotides: TGTGCCAGCAGCCAGAACAGGGGGTACGAGCAGTACTTC. It is translated as CASSQNRGYEQYF. This chain joins TRBV27 and TRBJ2-7, with TRBD1 identical over 8 bases. V lost 6 bases, J lost 4 bases, and 5 bases stayed unmatched. This CDR3 region has 13 residues. Germline CDR1 is MNHEY and CDR2 is SMNVEV (reference sequence).

The V and J genes are TRBV24-1 and TRBJ2-5, with 9 positions matching TRBD1. The CDR3 is made up of 16 amino acids. V gave up 3 bases and J gave up 5 bases; unmatched junction bases: 9. CDR1 is KGHDR and CDR2 is SFDVKD in the germline V gene. The CDR3 loop reads CATSDPGTGLGETQYF. CDR3 DNA sequence: TGTGCCACCAGTGATCCCGGGACAGGGTTAGGGGAGACCCAGTACTTC.

The chain couples TRBV4-3 to TRBJ2-5; 13 bases are shared with TRBD2. The CDR3 is made up of 15 amino acids. The junction had 4 bases not matched to a gene; V was cut back by 4 bases and J by 5 bases. CDR1 is LGHNA and CDR2 is YSLEER in the germline V gene. The CDR3 nucleotides are TGCGCCAGCAGCCGGACTAGCGGGAGTCGGGAGACCCAGTACTTC. Amino acid sequence: CASSRTSGSRETQYF.

CDR3 region: CASSPWTGGTLHGYTF. The CDR3 DNA follows: TGTGCCAGCAGTCCTTGGACAGGGGGGACCCTCCATGGCTACACCTTC. The gene calls are TRBV27 and TRBJ1-2; 10 positions match TRBD1. Germline trimming cut 5 bases from V and 6 bases from J; bases unmatched to any gene: 12. Per the germline V gene, CDR1 is MNHEY and CDR2 is SMNVEV (reference sequence). The CDR3 covers 16 residues.

The J gene is TRBJ2-5, the V gene TRBV5-4; possibly TRBD2 for D (6 bases). Trimming took off 4 bases at V and 5 bases at J, with 18 bases between the two ends. This CDR3 region has 15 residues. CDR1 is SGHNT and CDR2 is YYREEE in the germline V gene (reference sequence). This chain's CDR3 is CASSAELARLETQYF. In DNA, the CDR3 is TGTGCCAGCAGCGCGGAGCTAGCGAGACTGGAGACCCAGTACTTC.

V and J are TRBV28 and TRBJ2-3; TRBD2 aligns across 8 bases. J gave up 6 bases and V 3 bases, and 17 bases lay outside the gene matches. This CDR3 region has 18 residues. Germline V CDR1 and CDR2: MDHEN, SYDVKM. The CDR3 sequence: CASSFIGGAGDVGDTQYF. CDR3 coding DNA: TGTGCCAGCAGTTTCATCGGGGGAGCGGGAGACGTCGGCGATACGCAGTATTTT.

The chain links TRBV7-6 to TRBJ1-3; TRBD1 matches 7 bases. V trimming: 1 base; J trimming: 0 bases; junction bases outside the gene matches: 6. CDR3 size: 17 residues. CDR1 and CDR2 (germline): SGHVS, FNYEAQ. CDR3 in amino acids: CASSLEDWDSSGNTIYF. Written as DNA, the CDR3 is TGTGCCAGCAGCTTAGAAGATTGGGACAGCTCTGGAAACACCATATATTTT.

In this sample, this clone turned up a few times. Other DNA sequences within the sample encode an identical CDR3. The genes are TRBV18 and TRBJ1-1, with 8 bases aligning to TRBD1. Per germline, CDR1 KGHSH and CDR2 LQKENI. The CDR3 is 16 residues long. V lost 3 bases to trimming and J lost 0 bases; unmatched junction nucleotides: 6. The CDR3 sequence is CASSPQTGAMNTEAFF. CDR3 sequence (DNA): TGTGCCAGCTCACCTCAGACAGGGGCGATGAACACTGAAGCTTTCTTT.

This chain joins TRBV4-1 and TRBJ2-2; D is possibly TRBD2 (6 bases). The V end lost 6 bases, the J end lost 1 base, and 18 bases lay between the germline ends. This CDR3 is built from 17 residues. Germline V gene data show CDR1 as MGHRA and CDR2 as YSYEKL. The CDR3 DNA sequence: TGCGCCAGCAGTGGAAACGGTTGGCGGGAGAACACCGGGGAGCTGTTTTTT. Protein product: CASSGNGWRENTGELFF.

This clone was detected only a few times. The gene calls are TRBV30 and TRBJ2-2; D remains ambiguous. This CDR3 region has 11 residues. Germline values: CDR1 GTSNPN, CDR2 SVGIG (reference sequence). CDR3 protein: CAHRRFGELFF. In DNA, the CDR3 is TGTGCACACCGGAGATTCGGGGAGCTGTTTTTT.

As DNA, the CDR3 is TGTGCCAGTAGTATCGATGTCCTCCCCACAGTCTATGGCTACACCTTC. Translation gives CASSIDVLPTVYGYTF. The V and J genes are TRBV19 and TRBJ1-2; D uncertain. Trimming shortened V by 3 bases and J by 4 bases, and 18 bases separated the two germline ends. The CDR3 is made up of 16 amino acids. The germline V gene has CDR1 LNHDA and CDR2 SQIVND (reference sequence).

The chain couples TRBV29-1 to TRBJ2-7; 12 positions agree with TRBD2. This CDR3 is built from 14 residues. The V and J ends lost 5 bases and 3 bases, in that order; junction bases with no gene match: 5. Germline V lookup: CDR1 SQVTM, CDR2 ANQGSEA. The CDR3 loop is CSVTRTSGVYEQYF. Here the CDR3 DNA reads TGCAGCGTTACCCGGACTAGCGGGGTCTACGAGCAGTACTTC.

Comments on this clone: Just one base apart from a much larger clone, this may be a read error. This chain connects TRBV5-1 to TRBJ1-1, with unresolved D. V lost 2 bases and J lost 1, with 6 bases in between. The CDR3 has 13 amino acids. Germline assignment: CDR1 SGHRS and CDR2 YFSETQ. As DNA, the CDR3 is TGCGCCAGCAGCTTACAGACGAACACTGAAGCTTTCTTT. Translating it yields CASSLQTNTEAFF.

CDR3 amino acids: CAGSGRAEDTGELFF. CDR3 coding DNA: TGTGCGGGTAGCGGGAGGGCCGAGGACACCGGGGAGCTGTTTTTT. The V gene is TRBV28, the J gene TRBJ2-2, with 11 bases aligning to TRBD2. From germline, CDR1 is MDHEN and CDR2 SYDVKM. CDR3 length equals 15 residues.

The chain recombines TRBV7-9 with TRBJ2-7, with D possibly matching TRBD2 (5 bases). This CDR3 is 16 amino acids long. The germline V gene has CDR1 SEHNR and CDR2 FQNEAQ (reference sequence). With 0 bases removed from V and 2 bases from J, the gap between germline ends came to 14 bases. CDR3 in amino acids: CASSLAVGVFAYEQYF. CDR3 DNA sequence: TGTGCCAGCAGCTTAGCGGTCGGGGTGTTCGCCTACGAGCAGTACTTC.

The V gene is TRBV5-1, the J gene TRBJ1-3; D gene unclear. The ends were cut back, 2 bases at V and 0 bases at J, with 12 bases in the middle. Germline CDR1 SGHRS, CDR2 YFSETQ. CDR3 size: 16 residues. The CDR3 DNA reads TGCGCCAGCAGCTTATGGGAAGGGAGCTCTGGAAACACCATATATTTT. As protein: CASSLWEGSSGNTIYF. The entire variable domain, with the rest obtained from reference TRBV5-1 and TRBJ1-3, is as follows: KAGVTQTPRYLIKTRGQQVTLSCSPISGHRSVSWYQQTPGQGLQFLFEYFSETQRNKGNFPGRFSGRQFSNSRSEMNVSTLELGDSALYLCASSLWEGSSGNTIYFGEGSWLTVV.

The rearrangement uses TRBV6-5 and TRBJ2-2, with 8 bases that match TRBD2. Germline-derived CDR1 and CDR2 are MNHEY and SVGAGI. Trimming at V came to 5 bases and at J to 2 bases, leaving 4 bases not matched to a gene. The CDR3 sequence is 15 residues long. The CDR3 spells CASSLLADNTGELFF. In nucleotides, the CDR3 is TGTGCCAGCAGTCTACTAGCGGACAACACCGGGGAGCTGTTTTTT.